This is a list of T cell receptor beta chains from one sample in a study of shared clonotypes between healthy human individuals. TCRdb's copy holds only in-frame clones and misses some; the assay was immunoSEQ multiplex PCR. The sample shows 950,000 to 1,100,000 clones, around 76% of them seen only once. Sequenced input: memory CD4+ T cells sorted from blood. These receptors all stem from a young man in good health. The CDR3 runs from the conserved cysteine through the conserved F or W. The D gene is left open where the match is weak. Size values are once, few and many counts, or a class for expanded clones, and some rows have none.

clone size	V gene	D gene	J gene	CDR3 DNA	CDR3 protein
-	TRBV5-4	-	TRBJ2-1	TGTGCCAGCAGCTCTCCTGGAGGAGGATCTAGGGCGGATGAGCAGTTCTTC	CASSSPGGGSRADEQFF
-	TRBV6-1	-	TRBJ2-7	TGTGCCAGCAGTCTGATGTTTGGGGGGCCCTACGAGCAGTACTTC	CASSLMFGGPYEQYF
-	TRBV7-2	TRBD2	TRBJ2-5	TGTGCCAGCAGCTTAGCGCTCGTAGCGGGAGCGGAGACCCAGTACTTC	CASSLALVAGAETQYF
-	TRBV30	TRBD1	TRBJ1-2	TGTGCCTGGAGGCCTGACAGGGGGAGTAGCTACACCTTC	CAWRPDRGSSYTF
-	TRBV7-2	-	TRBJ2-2	TGTGCCAGCAGCTTAGGCGGTAGCGGGAACACCGGGGAGCTGTTTTTT	CASSLGGSGNTGELFF
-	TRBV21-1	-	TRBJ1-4	TGTGCCAGCAGGGGCTACAAGGTGCATAATGAAAAACTGTTTTTT	CASRGYKVHNEKLFF
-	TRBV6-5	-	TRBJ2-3	TGTGCCACCAACCAGCCGGGATCAGATACGCAGTATTTT	CATNQPGSDTQYF
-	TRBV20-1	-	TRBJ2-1	TGCAGTGCGACAGACGGGAGCTGGCAGTTCTTC	CSATDGSWQFF
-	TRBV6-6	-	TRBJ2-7	TGTGCCAGCAGCCCTCACCTCCTCTACGAGCAGTACTTC	CASSPHLLYEQYF
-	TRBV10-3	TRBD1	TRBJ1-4	TGTGCCATCAGCGATAACAGGGGAAGGGAGAATGAAAAACTGTTTTTT	CAISDNRGRENEKLFF
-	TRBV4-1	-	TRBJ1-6	TGCGCCAGCCGACGACAGACAGGCTATAATTCACCCCTCCACTTT	CASRRQTGYNSPLHF
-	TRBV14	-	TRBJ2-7	TGTGCCAGCAGCCAGCCCGGTGGGCCTAAGCCCTACGAGCAGTACTTC	CASSQPGGPKPYEQYF
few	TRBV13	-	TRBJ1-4	TGTGCCAGCAGCTTAGGGAAGAAAAATGAAAAACTGTTTTTT	CASSLGKKNEKLFF
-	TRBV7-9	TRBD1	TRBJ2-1	TGTGCCAGTGGACCCGGGACAGGTTTTTACAATGAGCAGTTCTTC	CASGPGTGFYNEQFF
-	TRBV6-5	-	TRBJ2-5	TGTGCCAGCAGTTCCTCCCTAAGCCGGGAGACCCAGTACTTC	CASSSSLSRETQYF
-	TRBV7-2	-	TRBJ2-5	TGTGCCAGCAGCTTAGCGGGGACCCAGTACTTC	CASSLAGTQYF
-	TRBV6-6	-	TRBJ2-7	TGTGCCAGTTCAGGATCCTACGAGCAGTACTTC	CASSGSYEQYF
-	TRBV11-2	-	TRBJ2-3	TGTGCCAGCAGCCGGGAAGGTCGCACAGATACGCAGTATTTT	CASSREGRTDTQYF
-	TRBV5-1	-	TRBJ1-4	TGCGCCAGCAGCGTCGACAACACGGCTACTGAAAAACTGTTTTTT	CASSVDNTATEKLFF
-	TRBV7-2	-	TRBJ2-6	TGTGCCAGCAGCTTAGATGGGGCTGGGGCCAACGTCCTGACTTTC	CASSLDGAGANVLTF
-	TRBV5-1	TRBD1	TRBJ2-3	TGCGCCAGCAGCTACCGGACAGGGGAAGATACGCAGTATTTT	CASSYRTGEDTQYF
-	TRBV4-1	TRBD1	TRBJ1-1	TGCGCCAGCAGCCAAGTCGACAGGGGGAGCTCTGAAGCTTTCTTT	CASSQVDRGSSEAFF
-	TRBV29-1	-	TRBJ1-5	TGCAGCGTTGGTGGTACAGATCCCAATCAGCCCCAGCATTTT	CSVGGTDPNQPQHF
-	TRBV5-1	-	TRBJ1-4	TGCGCCAGCAGCTCACTGGGCAGTAATGAAAAACTGTTTTTT	CASSSLGSNEKLFF
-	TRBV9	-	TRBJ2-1	TGTGCCAGCAGCGTAGGGGGACAGGTCCAAATTTTAGCGGGGGAACGCTCCTACAATGAGCAGTTCTTC	CASSVGGQVQILAGERSYNEQFF
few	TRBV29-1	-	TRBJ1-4	TGCAGCGTTGGGGGGGGAGGTCTCAATGAAAAACTGTTTTTT	CSVGGGGLNEKLFF
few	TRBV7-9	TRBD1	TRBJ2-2	TGTGCCAGCAGTGGACAGGGAGCGTTCGGGGCCGGGGAGCTGTTTTTT	CASSGQGAFGAGELFF
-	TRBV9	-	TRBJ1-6	TGTGCCAGCACACGTAGCCAGAATTCACCCCTCCACTTT	CASTRSQNSPLHF
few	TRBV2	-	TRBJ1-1	TGTGCCAGCAGTTCAACACCGGGAGCTGAAGCTTTCTTT	CASSSTPGAEAFF
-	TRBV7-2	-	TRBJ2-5	TGTGCCAGCAGCTTTAGCGGAAAGGGTAGCGAGACCCAGTACTTC	CASSFSGKGSETQYF
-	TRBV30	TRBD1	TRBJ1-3	TGTGCCTGGAGTGACGAACAGGGGAGAAGAAACACCATATATTTT	CAWSDEQGRRNTIYF
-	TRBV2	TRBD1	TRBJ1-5	TGTGCCAGCAGTGAATCGGGACAGCAAACCCAGCCCCAGCATTTT	CASSESGQQTQPQHF
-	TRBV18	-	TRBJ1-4	TGTGCCAGCTCACCACAGGGTGAAAAACTGTTTTTT	CASSPQGEKLFF
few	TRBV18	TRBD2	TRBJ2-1	TGTGCCAGCTCACCAGGGACTAGCGGGAGAAGGCATGAGCAGTTCTTC	CASSPGTSGRRHEQFF
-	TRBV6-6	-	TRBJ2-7	TGTGCCAGCAGTTTATTGTACACCTACGAGCAGTACTTC	CASSLLYTYEQYF
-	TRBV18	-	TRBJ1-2	TGTGCCAGCTCAGTGGGGGATGGTGGTGGCTACACCTTC	CASSVGDGGGYTF
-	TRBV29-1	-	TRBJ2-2	TGCAGCGTTGCCCGGGGGTCCGGGGAGCTGTTTTTT	CSVARGSGELFF